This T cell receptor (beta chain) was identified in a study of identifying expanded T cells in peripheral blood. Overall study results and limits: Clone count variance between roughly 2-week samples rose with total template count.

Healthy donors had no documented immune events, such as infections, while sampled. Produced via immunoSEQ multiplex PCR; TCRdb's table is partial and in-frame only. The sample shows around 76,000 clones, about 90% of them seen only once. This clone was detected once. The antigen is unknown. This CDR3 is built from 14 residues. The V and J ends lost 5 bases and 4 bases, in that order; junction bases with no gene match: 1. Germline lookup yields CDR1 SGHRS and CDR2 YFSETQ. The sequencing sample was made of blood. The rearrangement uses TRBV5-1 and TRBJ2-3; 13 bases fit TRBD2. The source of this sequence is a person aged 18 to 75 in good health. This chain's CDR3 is CASRLAGGPDTQYF. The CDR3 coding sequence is TGCGCCAGCAGACTAGCGGGGGGGCCAGATACGCAGTATTTT.